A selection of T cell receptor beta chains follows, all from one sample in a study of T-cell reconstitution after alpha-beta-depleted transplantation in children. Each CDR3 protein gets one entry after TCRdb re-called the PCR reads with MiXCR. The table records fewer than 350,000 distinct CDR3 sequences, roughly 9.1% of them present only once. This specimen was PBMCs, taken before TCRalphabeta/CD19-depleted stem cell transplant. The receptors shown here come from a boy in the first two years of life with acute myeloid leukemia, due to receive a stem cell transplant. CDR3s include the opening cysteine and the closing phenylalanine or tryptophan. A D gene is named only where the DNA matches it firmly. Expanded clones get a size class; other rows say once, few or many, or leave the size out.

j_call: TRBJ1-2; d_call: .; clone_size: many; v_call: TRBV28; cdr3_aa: CASSLNGYGYTF; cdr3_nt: TGTGCCAGCAGTTTAAATGGCTATGGCTACACCTTC
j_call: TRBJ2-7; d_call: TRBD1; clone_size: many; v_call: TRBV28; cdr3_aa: CASRTGAGYEQYF; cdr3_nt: TGTGCCAGCAGGACAGGGGCGGGCTACGAGCAGTACTTC
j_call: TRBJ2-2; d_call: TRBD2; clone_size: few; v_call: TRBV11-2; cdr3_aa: CASSFLAGDTGELFF; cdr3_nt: TGTGCCAGCAGCTTCCTAGCGGGCGACACCGGGGAGCTGTTTTTT
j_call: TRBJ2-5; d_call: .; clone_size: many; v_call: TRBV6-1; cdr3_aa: CASSTQAESRKTQYF; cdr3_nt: TGTGCCAGCAGTACCCAGGCCGAGTCACGGAAGACCCAGTACTTC
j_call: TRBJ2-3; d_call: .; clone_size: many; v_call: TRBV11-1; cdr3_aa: CASSLEPTTRSTDTQYF; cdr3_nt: TGTGCCAGCAGCTTAGAACCCACAACTAGAAGCACAGATACGCAGTATTTT
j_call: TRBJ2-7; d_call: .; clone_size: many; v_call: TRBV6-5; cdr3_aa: CASSYSIGRTGEGYEQYF; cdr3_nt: TGTGCCAGCAGTTACTCGATTGGGCGAACAGGGGAGGGCTACGAGCAGTACTTC
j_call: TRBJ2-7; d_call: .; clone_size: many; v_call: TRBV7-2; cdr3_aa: CASSLLLYEQYF; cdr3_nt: TGTGCCAGCAGCTTACTCCTGTACGAGCAGTACTTC
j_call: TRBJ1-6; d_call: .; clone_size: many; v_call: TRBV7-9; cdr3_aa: CASRRGASSYNSPLHF; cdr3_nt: TGTGCCAGCAGGCGGGGGGCTAGCTCCTATAATTCACCCCTCCACTTT
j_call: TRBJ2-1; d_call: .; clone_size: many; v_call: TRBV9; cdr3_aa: CASSPHHRAWNEQFF; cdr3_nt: TGTGCCAGCAGTCCTCATCACAGGGCTTGGAATGAGCAGTTCTTC
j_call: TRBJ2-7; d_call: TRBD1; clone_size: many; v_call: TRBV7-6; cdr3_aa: CASSPGQGASYEQYF; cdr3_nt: TGTGCCAGCAGCCCCGGACAGGGCGCATCCTACGAGCAGTACTTC
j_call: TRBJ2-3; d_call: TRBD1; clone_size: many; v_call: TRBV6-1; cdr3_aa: CASSEFVAGDRAQYF; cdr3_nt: TGTGCCAGCAGTGAGTTCGTCGCTGGGGACAGGGCGCAGTATTTT
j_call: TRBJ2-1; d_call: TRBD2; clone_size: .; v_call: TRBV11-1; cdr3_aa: CASSWGLAGGDNEQFF; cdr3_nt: TGTGCCAGCAGCTGGGGACTAGCGGGAGGGGACAATGAGCAGTTCTTC
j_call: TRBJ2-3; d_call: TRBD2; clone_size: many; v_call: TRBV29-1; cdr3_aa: CSVRRGASTDTQYF; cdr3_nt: TGCAGCGTCAGGCGGGGGGCAAGCACAGATACGCAGTATTTT
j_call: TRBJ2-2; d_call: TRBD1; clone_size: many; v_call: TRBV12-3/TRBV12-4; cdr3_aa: CASSSLPTGATGELFF; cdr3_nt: TGTGCCAGCAGTTCGCTCCCGACAGGGGCTACCGGGGAGCTGTTTTTT
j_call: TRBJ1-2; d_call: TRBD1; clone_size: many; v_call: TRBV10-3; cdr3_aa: CATGTGGNYGYTF; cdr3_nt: TGTGCCACCGGAACAGGGGGCAACTATGGCTACACCTTC
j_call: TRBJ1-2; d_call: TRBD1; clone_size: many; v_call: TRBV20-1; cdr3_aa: CSAIRQGLNYGYTF; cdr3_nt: TGCAGTGCCATTAGACAGGGCCTTAACTATGGCTACACCTTC
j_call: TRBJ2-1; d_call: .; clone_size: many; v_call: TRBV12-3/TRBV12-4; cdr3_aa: CASSLRPLDEQFF; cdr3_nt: TGTGCCAGCAGTCTCCGCCCCCTCGATGAGCAGTTCTTC
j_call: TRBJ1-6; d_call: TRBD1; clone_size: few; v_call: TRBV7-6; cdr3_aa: CASSARDSLGSPLHF; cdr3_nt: TGTGCCAGCAGCGCCCGGGACAGTCTCGGTTCACCCCTCCACTTT
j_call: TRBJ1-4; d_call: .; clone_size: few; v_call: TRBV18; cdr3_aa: CASSAKEQVYEKLFF; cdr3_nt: TGTGCCAGCTCGGCGAAGGAACAGGTGTATGAAAAACTGTTTTTT
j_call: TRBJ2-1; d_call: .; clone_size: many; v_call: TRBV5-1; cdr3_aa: CASSLSYNEQFF; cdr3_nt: TGCGCCAGCAGCTTGTCCTACAATGAGCAGTTCTTC
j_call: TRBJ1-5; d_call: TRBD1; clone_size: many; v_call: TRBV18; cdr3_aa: CASSPQGARQPQHF; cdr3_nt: TGTGCCAGCTCACCTCAGGGGGCCCGTCAGCCCCAGCATTTT
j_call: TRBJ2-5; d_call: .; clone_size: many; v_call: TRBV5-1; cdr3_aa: CASSPTGPQETQYF; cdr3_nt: TGCGCCAGCAGCCCCACAGGCCCTCAAGAGACCCAGTACTTC
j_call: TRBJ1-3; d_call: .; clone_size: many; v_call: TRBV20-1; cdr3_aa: CSGLGTGNTIYF; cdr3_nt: TGCAGTGGACTGGGGACTGGAAACACCATATATTTT
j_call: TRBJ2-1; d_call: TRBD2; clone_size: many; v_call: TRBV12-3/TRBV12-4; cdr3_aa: CASSPNIGLADEQFF; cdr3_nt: TGTGCCAGCAGTCCCAATATAGGACTAGCCGATGAGCAGTTCTTC
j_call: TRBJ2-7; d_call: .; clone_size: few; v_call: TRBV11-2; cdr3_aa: CASSLKGQAYEQYF; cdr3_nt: TGTGCCAGCAGCTTAAAAGGACAAGCCTACGAGCAGTACTTC
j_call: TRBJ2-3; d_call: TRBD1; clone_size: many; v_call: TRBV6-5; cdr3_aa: CASSYSKGTGGTDTQYF; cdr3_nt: TGTGCCAGCAGTTACTCGAAAGGGACAGGGGGCACAGATACGCAGTATTTT